Each of the 30 T cell receptor beta chains below was sequenced from the same sample in a study of T cells in Graves' hyperthyroidism and ophthalmopathy. Amplified TCR beta CDR3 regions came from RNA transcripts. HTBI primers drove first-round RT-PCR of the TCR CDR3. TCRdb re-called the multiplex PCR reads through MiXCR, storing one row per CDR3 protein. The data contain about 270,000 distinct CDR3 sequences, about 15% of them singletons. The sample was blood. The receptors were gathered from a woman aged 50 to 60 with Graves' hyperthyroidism that later progressed to Graves' ophthalmopathy.

This clonotype was observed many times. The chain is built from TRBV6-1 and TRBJ1-2; 7 bases align to TRBD1. The germline V gene encodes CDR1 MNHNS and CDR2 SASEGT. This CDR3 is built from 11 residues. The V gene end was trimmed by 7 bases and the J gene end by 5 bases; junction bases not matched to a gene: 1. CDR3 sequence: CASTQGYGYTF. In nucleotides, the CDR3 is TGTGCCAGCACACAGGGGTATGGCTACACCTTC.

This clonotype was recorded many times. This chain joins TRBV5-1 and TRBJ2-1, with TRBD2 as a possible D gene (5 bases). Per the germline V gene, CDR1 is SGHRS and CDR2 is YFSETQ. The CDR3 loop spans 15 amino acids. With 0 bases removed from V and 4 bases from J, the gap between germline ends came to 11 bases. CDR3 protein: CASSLGRGVYNEQFF. The DNA of the CDR3 is TGCGCCAGCAGCTTGGGCCGGGGAGTGTACAATGAGCAGTTCTTC.

This clonotype was counted ten times or more. This chain joins TRBV7-3 and TRBJ2-1, with a possible D match to TRBD1 (5 bases). The germline V gene has CDR1 SGHTA and CDR2 FQGTGA. V gave up 5 bases and J gave up 0 bases, with 5 bases separating them. The CDR3 runs to 13 residues. This chain's CDR3 is CASSRGSYNEQFF. In DNA, the CDR3 is TGTGCCAGCAGCAGGGGCTCCTACAATGAGCAGTTCTTC. The full variable domain, its missing parts supplied by reference TRBV7-3 and TRBJ2-1, is GAGVSQTPSNKVTEKGKYVELRCDPISGHTALYWYRQSLGQGPEFLIYFQGTGAADDSGLPNDRFFAVRPEGSVSTLKIQRTERGDSAVYLCASSRGSYNEQFFGPGTRLTVL.

This clonotype was observed at least ten times. This rearrangement joins TRBV20-1 to TRBJ2-7, with D hard to call. V shed 1 base and J shed 2 bases, with 21 bases lying between them. CDR3 length: 17 residues. Germline V gene data show CDR1 as DFQATT and CDR2 as SNEGSKA (reference sequence). CDR3 nucleotides: TGCAGTGCTAGAGCTCTATCCGTTGAGACTTTTACCTACGAGCAGTACTTC. It translates to CSARALSVETFTYEQYF.

This clonotype was seen ten or more times. The chain combines TRBV3-1 with TRBJ1-2, with D hard to call. The CDR3 totals 16 residues. The V end lost 0 bases, the J end lost 3 bases, and 14 bases lay between the germline ends. Germline CDR1 is LGHDT and CDR2 is YNNKEL (reference sequence). DNA of the CDR3: TGTGCCAGCAGCCAAGATCACGCATCAGCCTACTATGGCTACACCTTC. Residues: CASSQDHASAYYGYTF.

The chain has TRBV7-9 and TRBJ2-5; TRBD2 matches 9 bases. V lost 5 bases and J lost 4; bases outside the gene matches: 20. The CDR3 contains 19 residues. Per germline, CDR1 SEHNR and CDR2 FQNEAQ (reference sequence). This chain's CDR3 is CASSPSPGPAGGSRETQYF. For the CDR3, the DNA is TGTGCCAGCAGCCCATCACCGGGACCAGCGGGAGGTTCGAGAGAGACCCAGTACTTC. The full variable domain, its missing parts supplied by reference TRBV7-9 and TRBJ2-5, is DTGVSQNPRHKITKRGQNVTFRCDPISEHNRLYWYRQTLGQGPEFLTYFQNEAQLEKSRLLSDRFSAERPKGSFSTLEIQRTEQGDSAMYLCASSPSPGPAGGSRETQYFGPGTRLLVL.

The V call is TRBV12-3 or TRBV12-4, the J call TRBJ1-5; no clear D. V lost 2 bases to trimming and J lost 2 bases, with 10 bases between them. The CDR3 is 15 amino acids. DNA of the CDR3: TGTGCCAGCAGTTTAATGGGAGTCGGCAATCAGCCCCAGCATTTT. Translation: CASSLMGVGNQPQHF.

This clonotype showed up just a few times. The chain is built from TRBV20-1 and TRBJ2-5, with TRBD1 identical over 8 bases. This CDR3 region has 8 residues. V lost 5 bases and J lost 13; bases outside the gene matches: 0. Per the germline V gene, CDR1 is DFQATT and CDR2 is SNEGSKA (reference sequence). This chain's CDR3 is CSAGTGYF. The CDR3 nucleotides are TGCAGTGCTGGGACAGGGTACTTC.

This chain joins TRBV6-1 and TRBJ2-6, with D unresolved. With 6 bases removed from V and 2 bases from J, the gap between germline ends came to 11 bases. The CDR3 runs 15 residues. Germline values: CDR1 MNHNS, CDR2 SASEGT. The CDR3 region has the DNA TGTGCCAGCAGACCCCCTGGTGCTGGGGCCAACGTCCTGACTTTC. Its protein is CASRPPGAGANVLTF.

The J gene is TRBJ2-7, the V gene TRBV7-3, with D tentatively TRBD1 or TRBD2 (7 bases each). Germline V lookup: CDR1 SGHTA, CDR2 FQGTGA. V dropped 5 bases and J dropped 2 bases, with 19 bases sitting between them. The CDR3 contains 16 residues. The CDR3 loop is CASSPGGGRLPYEQYF. The CDR3 DNA is TGTGCCAGCAGCCCAGGGGGGGGGAGACTACCCTACGAGCAGTACTTC.

This clonotype was seen many times. The chain has TRBV3-1 and TRBJ2-5; D possibly corresponds to TRBD2 (6 bases). V was shortened by 4 bases and J by 5 bases, with 11 bases between the two germline ends. The CDR3 consists of 13 residues. In germline, CDR1 is LGHDT, CDR2 YNNKEL (reference sequence). The CDR3 DNA reads as TGTGCCAGCAGCCCTCGTCGGGGGGAGACCCAGTACTTC. Its protein is CASSPRRGETQYF.

This clonotype was detected many times. V and J are TRBV2 and TRBJ2-5, with D perhaps assigned TRBD1 or TRBD2 (5 bases each). This CDR3 contains 16 residues. Trimming left V 2 bases short and J 3 bases short, with 16 bases between. Germline loops: CDR1 SNHLY, CDR2 FYNNEI. CDR3 in amino acids: CASSEKFRGREETQYF. The CDR3 DNA follows: TGTGCCAGCAGTGAAAAGTTTCGGGGACGTGAAGAGACCCAGTACTTC.

This clonotype was seen a few times. A much larger clone lies one base from this, so it may be a read error. J is TRBJ1-1 and V is TRBV27, with D possibly being TRBD1 (6 bases). Per germline, CDR1 MNHEY and CDR2 SMNVEV (reference sequence). This CDR3 region has 13 residues. This CDR3 reads CAGRTGSNTEAFF. CDR3 coding DNA: TGTGCCGGCAGAACAGGGTCGAACACTGAAGCTTTCTTT.

This clonotype was counted ten times or more. CDR3 sequence: CASSLRSGLAGPFTGELFF. The CDR3 bases are TGTGCCAGCAGCTTAAGGTCCGGACTAGCGGGACCCTTCACCGGGGAGCTGTTTTTT. The chain carries TRBV7-3 and TRBJ2-2; TRBD2 agrees at 12 bases. Germline lookup yields CDR1 SGHTA and CDR2 FQGTGA. V lost 1 base to trimming and J lost 4 bases; unmatched junction nucleotides: 10. The CDR3 is 19 residues long.

The table lists this clonotype with many counts. This sequence joins TRBV6-1 and TRBJ1-5, with D possibly matching TRBD1 (6 bases). Germline CDR1 and CDR2: MNHNS and SASEGT. CDR3 length equals 15 residues. The V and J ends lost 0 bases and 8 bases respectively, with 14 bases between them. Written as DNA, the CDR3 is TGTGCCAGCAGTGAAGCAACAGAAGGGGGAAAGCCCCAGCATTTT. Translating it yields CASSEATEGGKPQHF.

On this clonotype itself: A much more abundant neighbour one base away suggests this may be a read error. This chain links TRBV30 with TRBJ1-3; D gene ambiguous. CDR1 GTSNPN and CDR2 SVGIG come from the germline V gene (reference sequence). CDR3 length equals 15 residues. CDR3 bases: TGTGCCTGGAGTCTCTTGACAATCAGTGGAAACACCATACATTTT. This codes for CAWSLLTISGNTIHF.

In its sample, this clonotype was seen many times. This chain links TRBV10-3 with TRBJ1-1, with D uncertain. V lost 6 bases and J 2 bases, leaving 10 bases between the germline ends. CDR3 length: 13 residues. CDR1 ENHRY and CDR2 SYGVKD come from the germline V gene. The CDR3 sequence is CAISESLNTEAFF. Written as DNA, the CDR3 is TGTGCCATCAGCGAAAGTTTAAACACTGAAGCTTTCTTT.

The CDR3, as DNA: TGTGCCAGCAGTGAAGGGGCTAGCGGGCTTCCGATCTACGAGCAGTACTTC. This gives the protein CASSEGASGLPIYEQYF. The chain uses TRBV6-1 and TRBJ2-7, with 8 bases lining up with TRBD2. The CDR3 totals 17 residues. Germline lookup yields CDR1 MNHNS and CDR2 SASEGT. Trimming at V came to 1 base and at J to 3 bases, leaving 11 bases not matched to a gene.

This chain uses TRBV30 with TRBJ1-5, with D possibly TRBD1 on 6 matching bases. The CDR3 has 14 residues. V dropped 3 bases and J dropped 4 bases, with 13 bases sitting between them. In germline, CDR1 is GTSNPN, CDR2 SVGIG (reference sequence). In DNA form, the CDR3 reads TGTGCCTGGAGAGCTGTAGGGGGGAATCAGCCCCAGCATTTT. It yields the protein CAWRAVGGNQPQHF.

This clonotype was detected many times. The gene calls are TRBV12-3 or TRBV12-4 and TRBJ2-7, with 10 bases matching TRBD1. The CDR3 length is 14 residues. V was clipped by 2 bases and J by 4 bases; unmatched bases: 2. The CDR3, as DNA: TGTGCCAGCAGTTTATGGGGACAGGGGTACGAGCAGTACTTC. It is translated as CASSLWGQGYEQYF.

In this sample, this clonotype turned up many times. This rearrangement joins TRBV24-1 to TRBJ1-2, with TRBD1 identical over 10 bases. There are 17 residues in the CDR3. V lost 7 bases to trimming and J lost 1 base; unmatched junction nucleotides: 11. CDR1 and CDR2 (germline): KGHDR, SFDVKD. CDR3 loop: CATSSFPGDRGNYGYTF. The CDR3 DNA reads TGTGCCACCAGCTCGTTCCCCGGGGACAGGGGTAACTATGGCTACACCTTC.

This clonotype was detected many times. The chain uses TRBV3-1 and TRBJ2-1; D is perhaps TRBD2 (6 bases). The CDR3 runs to 13 residues. The germline V gene encodes CDR1 LGHDT and CDR2 YNNKEL (reference sequence). Trimming took off 4 bases at V and 12 bases at J, with 16 bases between the two ends. CDR3 DNA sequence: TGTGCCAGCAGCCTGATTATCGCGGGGATGCAGTTCTTC. Translating it yields CASSLIIAGMQFF.

Ten or more counts support this clonotype. The genes are TRBV20-1 and TRBJ1-2, with 8 bases matching TRBD1. The germline gives CDR1 DFQATT, CDR2 SNEGSKA (reference sequence). The CDR3 runs to 13 residues. The CDR3 nucleotides read TGCAGCCCGGGGGGGGACAGGCGTTTTGGCTACACCTTC. Amino acids: CSPGGDRRFGYTF.

The CDR3: CASSLGTAGSTEAFF. Here the CDR3 DNA reads TGTGCCAGCAGTTTAGGGACGGCGGGGAGCACTGAAGCTTTCTTT. V gene TRBV27 combines with J gene TRBJ1-1; TRBD1 might be the D (5 bases). V gave up 2 bases and J gave up 4 bases, with 14 bases separating them. Germline V gene sequence: CDR1 MNHEY, CDR2 SMNVEV (reference sequence). This CDR3 contains 15 residues.

This clonotype was observed many times. The V and J genes are TRBV15 and TRBJ2-3; tentatively, D is TRBD1 (6 bases). The germline V gene encodes CDR1 LNHNV and CDR2 YYDKDF (reference sequence). This CDR3 is 16 amino acids long. With 3 bases removed from V and 7 bases from J, the gap between germline ends came to 20 bases. The chain's CDR3 is CATSSSSGVRGYTQYF. Written as DNA, the CDR3 is TGTGCCACCAGCAGCTCCTCAGGGGTCCGGGGTTATACGCAGTATTTT.

This clonotype showed up many times. This sequence joins TRBV27 and TRBJ2-2; D is perhaps TRBD1 (6 bases). CDR1 is MNHEY, CDR2 SMNVEV, per germline (reference sequence). V was clipped by 6 bases and J by 9 bases, with 8 bases between them. This CDR3 is built from 11 residues. In nucleotides, the CDR3 is TGTGCCAGCAGAACAGGGCGGGAGCTGTTTTTT. This codes for CASRTGRELFF.

Ten or more counts support this clonotype. The DNA of the CDR3 is TGTGCCTGGAGTGTAGCCCGATTCCTCACAGATACGCAGTATTTT. Translating it yields CAWSVARFLTDTQYF. The chain links TRBV30 to TRBJ2-3, with no clear D. Trimming cost V 0 bases and J 2 bases, with 12 bases left between them. This CDR3 is built from 15 residues. The germline V gene encodes CDR1 GTSNPN and CDR2 SVGIG (reference sequence).

The sample holds many counts of this clonotype. V gene TRBV13 combines with J gene TRBJ2-5, with a possible D match to TRBD2 (5 bases). From germline, CDR1 is PRHDT and CDR2 FYEKMQ (reference sequence). V lost 1 base and J 5 bases, leaving 14 bases between the germline ends. This CDR3 is 15 amino acids long. In DNA, the CDR3 is TGTGCCAGCAGCTTAGTCTTTACTAGAGACGAGACCCAGTACTTC. It codes for CASSLVFTRDETQYF.

Many counts were recorded for this clonotype. This chain links TRBV20-1 with TRBJ2-7; 11 bases match TRBD1. CDR3 length equals 14 residues. Germline assignment: CDR1 DFQATT and CDR2 SNEGSKA (reference sequence). V dropped 3 bases and J dropped 5; count of bases not matched to a gene: 6. The CDR3 loop reads CSASGQGAFNEQYF. CDR3 nucleotides: TGCAGTGCTAGCGGACAGGGGGCTTTCAACGAGCAGTACTTC.

This clonotype was recorded at least ten times. The CDR3 sequence is CASSRYRVHYGYTF. The DNA of the CDR3 is TGTGCCAGCAGTCGTTACAGGGTCCACTATGGCTACACCTTC. The chain uses TRBV28 and TRBJ1-2; tentatively, D is TRBD1 (6 bases). Germline V gives CDR1 MDHEN, CDR2 SYDVKM. This CDR3 is 14 amino acids long. V gave up 5 bases and J gave up 3 bases, with 13 bases separating them.